This T cell receptor (beta chain) was found in a study of blood T cell repertoires in COVID-19. From germline, CDR1 is MRHNA and CDR2 SNTAGT. The CDR3 covers 13 residues. The V and J ends lost 6 bases and 4 bases respectively, with 10 bases between them. TCRdb's copy holds only in-frame clones and misses some; the assay was immunoSEQ multiplex PCR. The sample shows around 100,000 clones, roughly 85% of them seen only once. This clone showed up just a few times. The sequence came from a man in his 70s with active or convalescent COVID-19. The V and J genes are TRBV6-4 and TRBJ1-5; unclear D gene. What was sequenced was peripheral blood. CDR3 loop: CASSPTGNQPQHF. In DNA, the CDR3 is TGTGCCAGCAGCCCGACGGGGAATCAGCCCCAGCATTTT.